The 13 T cell receptor beta chains listed next were all sequenced from one sample in a study of T cell responses to AZD1222 COVID-19 vaccine. The protocol was immunoSEQ multiplex PCR, while the TCRdb copy is restricted to in-frame clones and leaves out a portion. The table lists about 200,000 clones, 94% of them singletons. The sequencing here drew on peripheral blood, taken 28 days after the second dose of the MenACWY control vaccine. Every receptor here comes from an adult who received the MenACWY meningococcal vaccine as a control.

V and J are TRBV6-5 and TRBJ2-7; the match to TRBD2 covers 8 bases. V shed 0 bases and J 0 bases; nucleotides not matched to a gene: 4. The germline gives CDR1 MNHEY, CDR2 SVGAGI. This CDR3 region has 16 residues. The CDR3 is CASSYSPTSDSYEQYF. Written as DNA, the CDR3 is TGTGCCAGCAGTTACTCCCCGACTAGCGACTCCTACGAGCAGTACTTC.

The chain recombines TRBV13 with TRBJ2-7; D ambiguous. V lost 3 bases, J lost 0 bases, and 9 bases lay in between. Germline CDR1 PRHDT, CDR2 FYEKMQ (reference sequence). This CDR3 has 14 residues. CDR3 region: CASSFSDISYEQYF. The CDR3 DNA is TGTGCCAGCAGCTTCTCCGACATCTCCTACGAGCAGTACTTC.

The chain couples TRBV18 to TRBJ1-2; TRBD1 aligns across 8 bases. Germline V lookup: CDR1 KGHSH, CDR2 LQKENI. The CDR3 spans 13 residues. V dropped 6 bases and J dropped 7; count of bases not matched to a gene: 7. For the CDR3, the DNA is TGTGCCAGCTCCCTGGGACAGGCCCTTGGCTACACCTTC. It yields the protein CASSLGQALGYTF.

This chain connects TRBV5-1 to TRBJ2-3, with 13 positions matching TRBD2. The CDR3 covers 16 residues. CDR1 SGHRS and CDR2 YFSETQ come from the germline V gene. J lost 1 base, V lost 4 bases, and 3 bases had no gene match. In nucleotides, the CDR3 is TGCGCCAGCAGCCCCGGACTAGCGGGGGGCACAGATACGCAGTATTTT. This sequence encodes CASSPGLAGGTDTQYF. The variable domain in full, with the rest retrieved from reference TRBV5-1 and TRBJ2-3, is KAGVTQTPRYLIKTRGQQVTLSCSPISGHRSVSWYQQTPGQGLQFLFEYFSETQRNKGNFPGRFSGRQFSNSRSEMNVSTLELGDSALYLCASSPGLAGGTDTQYFGPGTRLTVL.

The chain joins TRBV6-5 to TRBJ1-1; TRBD1 is a possible D gene (5 bases). Trimming pared 0 bases from V and 11 bases from J, leaving 16 bases between. The germline V gene has CDR1 MNHEY and CDR2 SVGAGI. The CDR3 covers 14 residues. The DNA for the CDR3 is TGTGCCAGCAGTTACTCCCCTGGGGTGGGGGAGGCTTTCTTT. Its protein product is CASSYSPGVGEAFF.

This chain links TRBV25-1 with TRBJ2-2, with a weak D call TRBD1 (6 bases). V lost 3 bases and J 6 bases, leaving 11 bases between the germline ends. Germline lookup yields CDR1 MGHDK and CDR2 SYGVNS. This CDR3 region has 14 residues. The CDR3 nucleotides are TGTGCCAGCAGTGAGGGGGCAGGGTCCGGGGAGCTGTTTTTT. Translated: CASSEGAGSGELFF.

The gene calls are TRBV9 and TRBJ2-7, with TRBD2 matching over 14 bases. V was pared by 2 bases and J by 5 bases, with 3 bases of the junction left unmatched. Looked up from germline, CDR1 is SGDLS and CDR2 is YYNGEE. CDR3 length: 15 amino acids. CDR3 bases: TGTGCCAGCAGCGTTGGGACTAGCGGGAGCCACGAGCAGTACTTC. Translated: CASSVGTSGSHEQYF.

This chain uses TRBV24-1 with TRBJ1-2, with D uncertain. The CDR3 spans 12 residues. The germline V gene encodes CDR1 KGHDR and CDR2 SFDVKD. The V end lost 2 bases, the J end lost 4 bases, and 4 bases lay between the germline ends. The CDR3 nucleotides read TGTGCCACCAGTGATTCGGGCTATGGCTACACCTTC. Translated, it gives CATSDSGYGYTF.

The chain employs TRBV7-9 and TRBJ1-5; the D is unclear. The CDR3 length is 13 residues. The germline CDR1 and CDR2 sequences are SEHNR and FQNEAQ (reference sequence). Between the trimmed V and J ends, which lost 2 bases and 0 bases, there was a span of 2 bases. CDR3 DNA sequence: TGTGCCAGCAGCTTAAGTAGCAATCAGCCCCAGCATTTT. Translated, it gives CASSLSSNQPQHF.

The chain employs TRBV19 and TRBJ1-1; D unclear. The CDR3 loop spans 12 amino acids. Germline V gene lookup returns CDR1 LNHDA and CDR2 SQIVND (reference sequence). V lost 8 bases and J 1 base, leaving 8 bases between the germline ends. CDR3 in amino acids: CASARGNTEAFF. The DNA of the CDR3 is TGTGCCAGTGCCCGGGGGAACACTGAAGCTTTCTTT.

This rearrangement joins TRBV7-2 to TRBJ2-7; D not certain. Germline CDR1 and CDR2: SGHTA and FQGNSA. The V gene lost 1 base and the J gene lost 1 base, with 8 bases spanning the gap. This CDR3 region has 14 residues. In DNA form, the CDR3 reads TGTGCCAGCAGCTTAGTCCCCAAGTCCTACGAGCAGTACTTC. Amino acids: CASSLVPKSYEQYF.

As for this clone: The same CDR3 arises from other DNA sequences in this sample as well. The rearrangement uses TRBV28 and TRBJ1-1; 9 nucleotides align to TRBD1. This CDR3 comprises 14 residues. Germline values: CDR1 MDHEN, CDR2 SYDVKM. Trimming cost V 4 bases and J 1 base; bases outside gene matches: 1. CDR3 protein: CASSSGQGNTEAFF. The CDR3 DNA sequence: TGTGCCAGCAGTTCGGGACAGGGGAACACTGAAGCTTTCTTT. Drawing the rest from reference TRBV28 and TRBJ1-1, the complete variable domain is DVKVTQSSRYLVKRTGEKVFLECVQDMDHENMFWYRQDPGLGLRLIYFSYDVKMKEKGDIPEGYSVSREKKERFSLILESASTNQTSMYLCASSSGQGNTEAFFGQGTRLTVV.

This clone was detected only a few times. This chain joins TRBV9 and TRBJ1-5; 9 positions match TRBD1. The CDR3 is made up of 14 amino acids. CDR1 is SGDLS, CDR2 YYNGEE, per germline. The J segment lost 7 bases and the V segment lost 3 bases, leaving 5 bases of the junction unmatched. CDR3 DNA: TGTGCCAGCAGCGCCGGGACAGGGAACCAGCCCCAGCATTTT. Its protein product is CASSAGTGNQPQHF.